A selection of T cell receptor beta chains follows, all from one sample in a study of T cells in Graves' hyperthyroidism and ophthalmopathy. One entry per CDR3 protein results from TCRdb running MiXCR on the multiplex PCR reads. The sample lists 200,000 to 250,000 distinct CDR3 sequences, more than 15% seen once, with under 65% in the top ten. The sample consisted of blood. All receptors come from a man in his fifties or sixties with Graves' hyperthyroidism. The CDR3 runs from the conserved cysteine through the conserved F or W. Only some rows state a clone size, as once, few, many or a class for expanded clones.

V gene | clone size | CDR3 protein
TRBV9 | . | CASSERTSGTLTDTQYF
TRBV9 | few | CASSGEGDIQYF
TRBV11-3 | many | CASSRPSVLYNEQFF
TRBV20-1 | few | CSARDGGGFNTEAFF
TRBV7-9 | many | CASSEDSWGTDTQYF
TRBV7-8 | . | CASSLAGQNQPQHF
TRBV5-1 | many | CASSRRQGFHNEQFF
TRBV5-1 | . | CASSETGSDTQYF
TRBV6-2/TRBV6-3 | few | CASRGLALVSYEQYF
TRBV7-9 | . | CASSFKGTDTQYF
TRBV12-3/TRBV12-4 | . | CASSATGTRGAQYF
TRBV5-5 | . | CASSPYPRGYNEQFF
TRBV12-3/TRBV12-4 | . | CASSFGGNSGNTIYF
TRBV6-1 | few | CASRGRVYNEQFF
TRBV6-1 | few | CASTRISGTEAFF
TRBV9 | few | CASSGPGQAQEQYF
TRBV19 | . | CASRVSWGLASPLHF
TRBV6-1 | . | CASSEGRMSYGYTF
TRBV12-3/TRBV12-4 | many | CASSPGDTEAFF
TRBV12-3/TRBV12-4 | few | CASSGTGAVDTQYF
TRBV5-1 | . | CASSLEGYYNEQFF
TRBV20-1 | . | CSARGLAGRQAQYF
TRBV13 | . | CASSHLGGSYGYTF
TRBV6-9 | . | CASSSWTGSQETQYF
TRBV18 | . | CASWGQPYGYTF
TRBV7-2 | many | CASSSLGGGAETQYF
TRBV11-3 | few | CASSLQRRQYF
TRBV4-1 | . | CASSLTYQETQYF
TRBV29-1 | many | CSVEKGQGRYEQFF
TRBV12-3/TRBV12-4 | many | CASSPGTTDEQYF
TRBV7-9 | many | CASDQGTYEQYF
TRBV5-1 | . | CASSFTTSSSGANVLTF
TRBV12-3/TRBV12-4 | many | CASRRASGRISEQYF
TRBV15 | . | CATSKTGTSGKRTDTQYF
TRBV10-1 | once | CASSESGGQTHSGQFF
TRBV20-1 | many | CSARDTDRGVQETQYF